Following are 4 T cell receptor beta chains from one sample sequenced in a study of Ad26.COV2.S vaccination and SARS-CoV-2 variants. Libraries were prepared by immunoSEQ multiplex PCR; TCRdb keeps only in-frame clonotypes and omits some of them. The sample gives about 330,000 clones, roughly nine tenths of which show up once; 5.5% is in the top ten. The treatment was: some 20 received Ad26.COV2.S at low or high dose, single or two shots; about 5 received placebo; per-sample allocation not given. All samples were drawn on day 63, counting from the first vaccine or placebo injection. The source material was peripheral blood, sampled in a trial of Ad26.COV2.S vaccine versus placebo. Receptors were obtained from a person aged 18-60 years who received the Ad26.COV2.S COVID-19 vaccine or a placebo.

The chain employs TRBV30 and TRBJ1-1; possible D gene TRBD1, 6 bases. In germline, CDR1 is GTSNPN, CDR2 SVGIG (reference sequence). V dropped 5 bases and J dropped 5 bases, with 18 bases sitting between them. This CDR3 comprises 14 residues. The CDR3 nucleotides read TGTGCCTGGGAAGAGTGGGGGGGGCAAACTGAAGCTTTCTTT. Protein product: CAWEEWGGQTEAFF.

This chain joins TRBV11-3 and TRBJ1-3; tentatively, D is TRBD1 (6 bases). CDR3 size: 17 residues. V shed 9 bases and J shed 0 bases, with 21 bases lying between them. Germline CDR1 reads SGHNT; CDR2 reads YENEEA. Here the CDR3 reads CASEALRGSGSGNTIYF. The CDR3 coding sequence is TGTGCCAGTGAAGCTCTCAGGGGTAGCGGCTCTGGAAACACCATATATTTT.

The rearrangement uses TRBV5-6 and TRBJ2-7, with D hard to call. The CDR3 length is 15 residues. The V gene lost 5 bases and the J gene lost 0 bases, with 15 bases spanning the gap. Germline CDR1 SGHDT, CDR2 YYEEEE. The CDR3 sequence: CASRGTALTSYEQYV. The DNA for the CDR3 is TGTGCCAGCAGGGGCACAGCACTAACCTCCTACGAGCAGTACGTC.

The chain employs TRBV7-6 and TRBJ2-6, with 9 positions matching TRBD1. Germline V CDR1 and CDR2: SGHVS, FNYEAQ. After removal of 5 bases from V and 1 base from J, the junction contained 6 bases not matched to a gene. The CDR3 totals 17 residues. CDR3 coding DNA: TGTGCCAGCAGCCCGGGACAGGGACTATCTGGGGCCAACGTCCTGACTTTC. Protein product: CASSPGQGLSGANVLTF.